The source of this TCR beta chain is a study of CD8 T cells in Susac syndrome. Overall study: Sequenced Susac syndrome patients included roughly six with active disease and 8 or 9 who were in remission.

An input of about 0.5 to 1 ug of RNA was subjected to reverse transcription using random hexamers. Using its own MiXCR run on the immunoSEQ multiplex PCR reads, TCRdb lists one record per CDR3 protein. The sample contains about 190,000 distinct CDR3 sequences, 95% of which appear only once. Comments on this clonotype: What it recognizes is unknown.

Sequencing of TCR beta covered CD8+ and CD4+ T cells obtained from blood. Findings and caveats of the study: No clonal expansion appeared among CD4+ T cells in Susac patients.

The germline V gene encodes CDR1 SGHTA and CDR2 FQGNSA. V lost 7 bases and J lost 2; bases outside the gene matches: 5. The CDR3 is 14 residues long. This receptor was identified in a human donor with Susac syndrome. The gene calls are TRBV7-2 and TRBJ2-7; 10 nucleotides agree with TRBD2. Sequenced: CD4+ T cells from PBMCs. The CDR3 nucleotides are TGTGCCAGCACCGAACTAGCGGGGACCTACGAGCAGTACTTC. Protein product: CASTELAGTYEQYF.